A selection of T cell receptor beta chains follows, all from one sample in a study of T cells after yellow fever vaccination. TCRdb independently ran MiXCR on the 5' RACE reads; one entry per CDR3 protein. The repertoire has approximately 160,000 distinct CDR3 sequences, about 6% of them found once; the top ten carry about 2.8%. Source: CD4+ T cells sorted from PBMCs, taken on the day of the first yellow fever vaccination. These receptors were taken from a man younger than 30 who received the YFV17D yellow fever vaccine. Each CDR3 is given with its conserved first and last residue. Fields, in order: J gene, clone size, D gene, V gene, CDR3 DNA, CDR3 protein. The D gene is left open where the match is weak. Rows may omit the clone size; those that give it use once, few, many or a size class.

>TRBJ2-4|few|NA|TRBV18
TGTGCCAGCTCACCGGTGGGAGGCCTTAACATTCAGTACTTC
CASSPVGGLNIQYF
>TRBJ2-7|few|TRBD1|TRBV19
TGTGCCAGTAGTACCCAGGGGGCGACGCACGAGCAGTACTTC
CASSTQGATHEQYF
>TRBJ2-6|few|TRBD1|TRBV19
TGTGCCAGTAGTATCGCAGGGGGCTCGGTCGGGAGGGCCAACGTCCTGACTTTC
CASSIAGGSVGRANVLTF
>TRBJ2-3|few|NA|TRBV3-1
TGTGCCAGCAGCCATATGAACCCCCCACAGTCGGATACGCAGTATTTT
CASSHMNPPQSDTQYF
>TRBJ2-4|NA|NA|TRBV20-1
TGCAGTGCTAGAGAGGGAGGCAAAAACATTCAGTACTTC
CSAREGGKNIQYF
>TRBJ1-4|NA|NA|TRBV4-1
TGCGCCAGCAGCCTCCTAGGCCGGAAATTCGGTGAAAAACTGTTTTTT
CASSLLGRKFGEKLFF
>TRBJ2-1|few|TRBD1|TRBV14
TGTGCCAGCAGCCGTACAGGGGTCTATGAGCAGTTCTTC
CASSRTGVYEQFF
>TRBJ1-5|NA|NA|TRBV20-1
TGCAGTGCTAATACAGGGCCCTATAGCAATCAGCCCCAGCATTTT
CSANTGPYSNQPQHF
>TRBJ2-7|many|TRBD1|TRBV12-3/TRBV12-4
TGTGCCAGCGGTACCGGGACAGGGGGCAACGAGCAGTACTTC
CASGTGTGGNEQYF
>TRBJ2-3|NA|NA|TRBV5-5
TGTGCCAGCAGCTTGGCGGCACAGGCTAGCACAGATACGCAGTATTTT
CASSLAAQASTDTQYF
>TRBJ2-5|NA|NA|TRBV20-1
TGCAGTGCTGATCATAGCAGGCAAGAGACCCAGTACTTC
CSADHSRQETQYF
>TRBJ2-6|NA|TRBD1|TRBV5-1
TGCGCCAGCAGTGGGCAGGGGGTCGCTGGGGCCAACGTCCTGACTTTC
CASSGQGVAGANVLTF